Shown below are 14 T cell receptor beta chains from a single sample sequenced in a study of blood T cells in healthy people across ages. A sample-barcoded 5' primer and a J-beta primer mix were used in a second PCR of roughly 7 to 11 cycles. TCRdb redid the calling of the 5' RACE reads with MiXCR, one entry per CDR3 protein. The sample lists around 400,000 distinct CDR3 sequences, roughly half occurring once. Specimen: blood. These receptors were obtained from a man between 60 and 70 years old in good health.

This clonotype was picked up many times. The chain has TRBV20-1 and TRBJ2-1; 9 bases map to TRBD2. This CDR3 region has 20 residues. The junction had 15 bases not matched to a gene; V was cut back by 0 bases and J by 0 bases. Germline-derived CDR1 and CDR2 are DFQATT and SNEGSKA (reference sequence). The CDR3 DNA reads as TGCAGTGCTAGAGATCCAAGCGGGAGGTTAACTGGGAGCTCCTACAATGAGCAGTTCTTC. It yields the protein CSARDPSGRLTGSSYNEQFF.

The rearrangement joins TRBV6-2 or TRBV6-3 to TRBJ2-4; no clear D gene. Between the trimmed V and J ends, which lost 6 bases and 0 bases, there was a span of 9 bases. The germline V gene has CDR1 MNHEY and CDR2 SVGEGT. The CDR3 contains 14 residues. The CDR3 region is CASSPDGAKNIQYF. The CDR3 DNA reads TGTGCCAGCAGCCCAGACGGAGCCAAAAACATTCAGTACTTC.

In nucleotides, the CDR3 is TGCGCCAGCAGCCCTGGGGGGACAGGGCGAGAAAAACTGTTTTTT. Its protein product is CASSPGGTGREKLFF. The genes are TRBV4-1 and TRBJ1-4; 9 bases align to TRBD1. Germline V gene lookup returns CDR1 MGHRA and CDR2 YSYEKL. The CDR3 has 15 amino acids. Trimming took 4 bases from V and 8 from J; bases not matched to a gene: 8.

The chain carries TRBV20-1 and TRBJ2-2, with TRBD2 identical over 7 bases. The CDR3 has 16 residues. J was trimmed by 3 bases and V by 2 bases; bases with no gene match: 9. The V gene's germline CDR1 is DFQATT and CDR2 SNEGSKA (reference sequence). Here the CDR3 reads CSARRSLAVYTGELFF. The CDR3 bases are TGCAGTGCTAGAAGGTCCCTAGCGGTATACACCGGGGAGCTGTTTTTT.

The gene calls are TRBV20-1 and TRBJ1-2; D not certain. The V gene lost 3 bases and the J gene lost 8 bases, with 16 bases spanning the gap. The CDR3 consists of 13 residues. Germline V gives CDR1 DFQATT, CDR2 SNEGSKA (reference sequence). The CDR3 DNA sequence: TGCAGTGCTAGGTCCCCCACCAAGACCGGCTACACCTTC. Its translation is CSARSPTKTGYTF.

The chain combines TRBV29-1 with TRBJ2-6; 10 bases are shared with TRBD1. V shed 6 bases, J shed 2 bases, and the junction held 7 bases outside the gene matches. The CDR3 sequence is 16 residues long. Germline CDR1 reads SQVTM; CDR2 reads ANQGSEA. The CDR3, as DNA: TGCAGCGTCCCGACAGGGGGCGTCACTGGGGCCAACGTCCTGACTTTC. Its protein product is CSVPTGGVTGANVLTF.

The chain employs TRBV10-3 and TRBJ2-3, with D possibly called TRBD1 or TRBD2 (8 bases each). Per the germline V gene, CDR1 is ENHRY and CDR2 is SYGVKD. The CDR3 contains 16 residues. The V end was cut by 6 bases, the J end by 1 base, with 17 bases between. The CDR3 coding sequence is TGTGCCATCAGCGCCGGGAGGGGACAGGGCACAGATACGCAGTATTTT. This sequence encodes CAISAGRGQGTDTQYF.

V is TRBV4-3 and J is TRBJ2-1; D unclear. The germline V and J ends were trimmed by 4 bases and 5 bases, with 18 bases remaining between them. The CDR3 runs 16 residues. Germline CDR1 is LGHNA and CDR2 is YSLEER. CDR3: CASSLTANLVNNEQFF. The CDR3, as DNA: TGCGCCAGCAGCCTAACAGCCAACCTCGTCAACAATGAGCAGTTCTTC.

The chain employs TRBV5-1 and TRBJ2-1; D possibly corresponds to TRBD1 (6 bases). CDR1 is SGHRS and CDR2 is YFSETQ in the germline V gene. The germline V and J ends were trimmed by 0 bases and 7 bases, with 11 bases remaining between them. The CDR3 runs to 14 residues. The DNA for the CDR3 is TGCGCCAGCAGCTTGGAGGGACACAGGAATGAGCAGTTCTTC. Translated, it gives CASSLEGHRNEQFF.

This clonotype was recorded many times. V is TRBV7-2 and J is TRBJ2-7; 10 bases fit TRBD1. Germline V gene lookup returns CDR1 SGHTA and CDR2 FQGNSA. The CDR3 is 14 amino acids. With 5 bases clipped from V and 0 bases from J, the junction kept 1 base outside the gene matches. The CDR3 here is CASSRTGGSYEQYF. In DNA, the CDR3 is TGTGCCAGCAGCCGGACAGGGGGCTCCTACGAGCAGTACTTC.

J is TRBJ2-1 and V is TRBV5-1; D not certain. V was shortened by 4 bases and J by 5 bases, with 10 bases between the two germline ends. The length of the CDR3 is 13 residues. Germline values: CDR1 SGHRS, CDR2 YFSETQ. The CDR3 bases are TGCGCCAGCAGCATACTGAACGACAATGAGCAGTTCTTC. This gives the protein CASSILNDNEQFF.

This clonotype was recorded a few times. CDR3 sequence (DNA): TGCAGTGCTTCCGGGACAGGCCTCACAGATACGCAGTATTTT. The encoded protein is CSASGTGLTDTQYF. The chain couples TRBV20-1 to TRBJ2-3; the match to TRBD1 covers 8 bases. CDR3 size: 14 residues. Germline trimming cut 5 bases from V and 2 bases from J; bases unmatched to any gene: 6. CDR1 and CDR2 from the germline V gene are DFQATT and SNEGSKA (reference sequence).

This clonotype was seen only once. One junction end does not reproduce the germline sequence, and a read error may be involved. CDR3 bases: TGTGCCAGCAGTGAAGAGCAGGGGGCCAGATCACCCCTCCGCTTT. Translating gives CASSEEQGARSPLRF. V and J are TRBV2 and TRBJ1-6, with 8 nucleotides matching TRBD1. The CDR3 sequence is 15 residues long. CDR1 and CDR2 from the germline V gene are SNHLY and FYNNEI. The full variable domain, in which reference TRBV2 and TRBJ1-6 provide the parts outside the CDR3, is EPEVTQTPSHQVTQMGQEVILRCVPISNHLYFYWYRQILGQKVEFLVSFYNNEISEKSEIFDDQFSVERPDGSNFTLKIRSTKLEDSAMYFCASSEEQGARSPLRFGNGTRLTVT.

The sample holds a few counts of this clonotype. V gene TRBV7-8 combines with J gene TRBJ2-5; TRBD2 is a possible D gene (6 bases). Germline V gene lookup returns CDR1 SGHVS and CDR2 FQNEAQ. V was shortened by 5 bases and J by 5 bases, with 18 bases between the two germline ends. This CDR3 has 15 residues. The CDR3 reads CASSRDGTSRETQYF. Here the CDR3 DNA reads TGTGCCAGCAGCCGAGATGGGACTTCGAGGGAGACCCAGTACTTC.